The TCR beta chain described here comes from a study of T cell responses to AZD1222 COVID-19 vaccine. Study-wide results and limits: Increases in Spike-specific TCR breadth and depth were seen after two AZD1222 doses. Most donors were white British, females outnumbered males, and clonal diversity was possibly underestimated.

This clone occurred a few times. As yet, its antigen is unknown. The CDR3 consists of 16 residues. V lost 3 bases, J lost 5 bases, and 10 bases stayed unmatched. Per germline, CDR1 SGHDT and CDR2 YYEEEE. The protocol was immunoSEQ multiplex PCR, while the TCRdb copy is restricted to in-frame clones and leaves out a portion. Altogether some 130,000 clones are present, around 85% being singletons, with the ten largest covering around 8%. V gene TRBV5-6 combines with J gene TRBJ1-5, with TRBD1 matching over 8 bases. The sequence derives from an adult in good health. The specimen comprised peripheral blood, sampled on day 0 of AZD1222 vaccination. The CDR3 nucleotides read TGTGCCAGCAGCTATATGGACAGGGATCGGGATCAGCCCCAGCATTTT. Encoded protein: CASSYMDRDRDQPQHF.